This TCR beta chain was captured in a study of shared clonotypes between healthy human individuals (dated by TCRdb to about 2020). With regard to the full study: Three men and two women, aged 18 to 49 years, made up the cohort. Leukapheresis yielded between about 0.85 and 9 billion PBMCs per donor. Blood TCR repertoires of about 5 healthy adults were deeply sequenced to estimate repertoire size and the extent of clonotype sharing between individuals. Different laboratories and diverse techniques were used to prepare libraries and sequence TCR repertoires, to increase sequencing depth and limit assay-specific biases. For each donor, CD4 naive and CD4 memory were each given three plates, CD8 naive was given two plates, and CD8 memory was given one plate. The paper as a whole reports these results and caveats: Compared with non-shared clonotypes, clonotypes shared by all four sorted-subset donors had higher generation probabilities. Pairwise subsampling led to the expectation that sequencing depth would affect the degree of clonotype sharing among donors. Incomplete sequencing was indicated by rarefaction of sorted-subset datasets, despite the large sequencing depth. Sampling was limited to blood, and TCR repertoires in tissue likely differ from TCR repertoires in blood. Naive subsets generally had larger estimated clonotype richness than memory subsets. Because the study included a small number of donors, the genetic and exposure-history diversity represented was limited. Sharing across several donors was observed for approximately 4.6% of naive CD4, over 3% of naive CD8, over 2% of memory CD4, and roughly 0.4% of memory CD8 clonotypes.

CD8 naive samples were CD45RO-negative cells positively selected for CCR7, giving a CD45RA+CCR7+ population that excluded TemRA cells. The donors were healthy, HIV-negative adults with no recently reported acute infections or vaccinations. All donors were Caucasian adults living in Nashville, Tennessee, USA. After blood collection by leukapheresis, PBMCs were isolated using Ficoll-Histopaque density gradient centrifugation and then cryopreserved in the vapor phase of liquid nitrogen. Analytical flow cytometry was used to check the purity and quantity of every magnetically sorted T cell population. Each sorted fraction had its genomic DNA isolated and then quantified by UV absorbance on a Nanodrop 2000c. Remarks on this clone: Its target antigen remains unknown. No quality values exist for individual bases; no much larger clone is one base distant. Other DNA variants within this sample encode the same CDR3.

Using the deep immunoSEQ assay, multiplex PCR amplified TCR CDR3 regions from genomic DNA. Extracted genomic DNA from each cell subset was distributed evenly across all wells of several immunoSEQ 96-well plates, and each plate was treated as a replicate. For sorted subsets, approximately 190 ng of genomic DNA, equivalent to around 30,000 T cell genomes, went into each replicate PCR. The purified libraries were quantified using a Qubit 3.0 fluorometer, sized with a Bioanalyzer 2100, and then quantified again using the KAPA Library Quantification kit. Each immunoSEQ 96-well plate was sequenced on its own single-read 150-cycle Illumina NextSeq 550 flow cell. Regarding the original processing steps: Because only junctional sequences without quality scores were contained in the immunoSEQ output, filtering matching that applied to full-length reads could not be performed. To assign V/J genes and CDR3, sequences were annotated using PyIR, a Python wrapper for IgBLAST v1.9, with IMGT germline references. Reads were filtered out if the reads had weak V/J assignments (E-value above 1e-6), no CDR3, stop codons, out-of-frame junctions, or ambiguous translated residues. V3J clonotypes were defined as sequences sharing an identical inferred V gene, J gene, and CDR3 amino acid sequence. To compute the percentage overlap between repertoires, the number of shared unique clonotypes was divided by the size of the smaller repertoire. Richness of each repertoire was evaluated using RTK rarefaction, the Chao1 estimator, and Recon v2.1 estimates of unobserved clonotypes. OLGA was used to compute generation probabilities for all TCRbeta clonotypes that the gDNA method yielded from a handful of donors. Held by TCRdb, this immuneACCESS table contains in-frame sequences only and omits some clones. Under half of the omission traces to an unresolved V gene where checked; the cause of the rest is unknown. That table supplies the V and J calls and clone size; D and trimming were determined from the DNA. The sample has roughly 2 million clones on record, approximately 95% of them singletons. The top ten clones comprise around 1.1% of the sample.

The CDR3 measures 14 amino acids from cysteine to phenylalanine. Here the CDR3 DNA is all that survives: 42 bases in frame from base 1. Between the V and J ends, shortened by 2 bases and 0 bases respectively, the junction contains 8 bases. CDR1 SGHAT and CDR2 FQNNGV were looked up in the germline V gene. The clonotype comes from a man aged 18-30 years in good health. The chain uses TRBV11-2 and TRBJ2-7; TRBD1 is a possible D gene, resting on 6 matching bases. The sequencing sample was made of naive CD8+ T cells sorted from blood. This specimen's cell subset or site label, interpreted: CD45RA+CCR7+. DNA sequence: TGTGCCAGCAGCTTAACAGGGCCCTCCTACGAGCAGTACTTC. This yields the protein CASSLTGPSYEQYF.